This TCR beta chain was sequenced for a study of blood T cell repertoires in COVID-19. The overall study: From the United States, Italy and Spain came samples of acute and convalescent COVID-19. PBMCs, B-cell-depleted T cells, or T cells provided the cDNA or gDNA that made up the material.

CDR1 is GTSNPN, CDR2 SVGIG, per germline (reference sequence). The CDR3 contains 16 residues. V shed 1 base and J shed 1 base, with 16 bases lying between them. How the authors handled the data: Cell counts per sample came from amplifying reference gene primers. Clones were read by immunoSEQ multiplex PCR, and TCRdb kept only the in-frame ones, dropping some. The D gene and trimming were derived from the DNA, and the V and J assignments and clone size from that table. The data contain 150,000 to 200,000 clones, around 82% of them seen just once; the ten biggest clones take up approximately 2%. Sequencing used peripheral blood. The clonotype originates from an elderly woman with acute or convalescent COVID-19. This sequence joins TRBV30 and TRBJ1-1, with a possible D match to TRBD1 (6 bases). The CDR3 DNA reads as TGTGCCTGGAGTGGAGGACAGTTAATGGGGAACACTGAAGCTTTCTTT. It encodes CAWSGGQLMGNTEAFF. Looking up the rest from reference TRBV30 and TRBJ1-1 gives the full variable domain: SQTIHQWPATLVQPVGSPLSLECTVEGTSNPNLYWYRQAAGRGLQLLFYSVGIGQISSEVPQNLSASRPQDRQFILSSKKLLLSDSGFYLCAWSGGQLMGNTEAFFGQGTRLTVV.